A selection of T cell receptor beta chains follows, all from one sample in a study of control samples from healthy donors and cancer patients. Using immunoSEQ multiplex PCR, the repertoire was profiled, and TCRdb retains in-frame clones only, with some absent. The sample consists of around 150,000 clones, about 90% of them appearing once. The sample consisted of blood. The receptors were gathered from a man younger than 30 in good health. The CDR3 runs from the conserved cysteine through the conserved F or W. A D gene is named only where the DNA matches it firmly. Clone size is not always given. Where it is, it says once, few, many or a class for expanded clones.

CDR3 protein	CDR3 DNA	V gene	CDR3 length	clone size	J gene	D gene
CASSVSGGRNQPQHF	TGTGCCAGTAGTGTCTCAGGGGGGCGCAATCAGCCCCAGCATTTT	TRBV19	15	few	TRBJ1-5	TRBD1
CASSFLRTDRGYTF	TGTGCCAGCAGCTTTCTAAGGACAGACCGGGGCTACACCTTC	TRBV7-2	14	NA	TRBJ1-2	NA
CASSGQGLGHNEKLFF	TGTGCCAGCAGTGGACAGGGGTTGGGGCATAATGAAAAACTGTTTTTT	TRBV28	16	NA	TRBJ1-4	TRBD1
CASSYSGWYQETQYF	TGTGCCAGCAGTTACTCCGGCTGGTACCAAGAGACCCAGTACTTC	TRBV6-5	15	NA	TRBJ2-5	NA
CASSDSAGRGTDTQYF	TGTGCCAGCAGTGACTCGGCAGGGAGAGGCACAGATACGCAGTATTTT	TRBV6-4	16	NA	TRBJ2-3	NA
CASSSEQGDYGYTF	TGCGCCAGCAGCTCGGAACAGGGGGACTATGGCTACACCTTC	TRBV5-1	14	NA	TRBJ1-2	TRBD1
CASSLAGPEAFF	TGCGCCAGCAGCTTGGCAGGGCCTGAAGCTTTCTTT	TRBV5-1	12	NA	TRBJ1-1	NA
CASSRGLAVQETQYF	TGTGCCAGCAGCAGGGGACTAGCGGTTCAAGAGACCCAGTACTTC	TRBV5-6	15	NA	TRBJ2-5	TRBD2
CSVEVGSYEQYF	TGCAGCGTCGAAGTAGGGTCCTACGAGCAGTACTTC	TRBV29-1	12	NA	TRBJ2-7	NA
CASSQYGTSGVREQFF	TGCGCCAGCAGCCAATACGGAACTAGCGGTGTTCGGGAGCAGTTCTTC	TRBV4-1	16	NA	TRBJ2-1	TRBD2
CASSSPYGGNTEAFF	TGTGCCAGCAGCTCACCCTACGGAGGGAACACTGAAGCTTTCTTT	TRBV11-2	15	medium-sized	TRBJ1-1	NA
CASSVSIRVAGAINTGELFF	TGTGCCAGCAGCGTCTCGATCAGGGTAGCGGGGGCTATTAACACCGGGGAGCTGTTTTTT	TRBV9	20	NA	TRBJ2-2	TRBD2
CASSPYGGELFF	TGTGCCAGCAGCCCGTACGGCGGGGAGCTGTTTTTT	TRBV7-3	12	NA	TRBJ2-2	NA
CASRVPTDNYGYTF	TGTGCCAGCAGGGTTCCCACAGATAACTATGGCTACACCTTC	TRBV2	14	NA	TRBJ1-2	NA
CASSAYRGTGTEAFF	TGTGCCAGCAGCGCCTACAGGGGAACGGGAACTGAAGCTTTCTTT	TRBV7-3	15	once	TRBJ1-1	TRBD1